One and the same sample provided the 29 T cell receptor beta chains below, sequenced in a study of CD8 T cells in Susac syndrome. Random hexamers were used to reverse transcribe an amount of about 0.45 to 1 ug RNA. TCRdb re-called the immunoSEQ multiplex PCR reads through MiXCR, storing one row per CDR3 protein. The sample contains under 200,000 distinct CDR3 sequences, under 95% of which appear only once. The sample consisted of CD4+ T cells from PBMCs. These receptors all stem from a human donor in good health.

The CDR3 here is CASSQGHYYEQYF. CDR3 coding DNA: TGTGCCAGCAGCCAAGGCCACTACTACGAGCAGTACTTC. V usage is TRBV14 and J usage is TRBJ2-7; D is ambiguous. The CDR3 is 13 residues long. Germline values: CDR1 SGHDN, CDR2 FVKESK. The V end lost 1 base, the J end lost 3 bases, and 7 bases lay between the germline ends.

The chain recombines TRBV28 with TRBJ1-2; D unclear. The CDR3 spans 12 residues. CDR1 and CDR2 (germline): MDHEN, SYDVKM. V was trimmed by 5 bases and J by 4 bases, leaving 8 bases between them. The CDR3 region has the DNA TGTGCCAGCAGTCCGACACCCTATGGCTACACCTTC. Translating it yields CASSPTPYGYTF.

V and J are TRBV5-1 and TRBJ2-1; D is ambiguous. The CDR3 loop spans 15 amino acids. Germline values: CDR1 SGHRS, CDR2 YFSETQ. Trimming took off 4 bases at V and 6 bases at J, with 17 bases between the two ends. CDR3 protein: CASSPKGPDGNEQFF. As DNA, the CDR3 is TGCGCCAGCAGCCCTAAAGGCCCGGACGGCAATGAGCAGTTCTTC.

The V call is TRBV7-2, the J call TRBJ2-1; 7 nucleotides align to TRBD2. The germline V gene encodes CDR1 SGHTA and CDR2 FQGNSA. The CDR3 runs 13 residues. Trimming cost V 5 bases and J 8 bases; bases outside gene matches: 6. For the CDR3, the DNA is TGTGCCAGCAGCCTCGGGGGGTGGGATGAGCAGTTCTTC. Translating gives CASSLGGWDEQFF.

The chain recombines TRBV12-3 or TRBV12-4 with TRBJ1-2; possibly TRBD1 for D (5 bases). Trimming stripped 4 bases from V and 7 bases from J, with 13 bases between. This CDR3 comprises 13 residues. As DNA, the CDR3 is TGTGCCAGCAGTTCTCGGGACTTCTTTGGCTACACCTTC. It codes for CASSSRDFFGYTF.

The V and J genes are TRBV19 and TRBJ1-1; D unresolved. Germline V gene lookup returns CDR1 LNHDA and CDR2 SQIVND (reference sequence). The CDR3 is made up of 12 amino acids. The ends were cut back, 3 bases at V and 3 bases at J, with 5 bases in the middle. The CDR3 nucleotides are TGTGCCAGTAGTATTAGGGACACTGAAGCTTTCTTT. Protein product: CASSIRDTEAFF.

This clonotype was seen a single time. The chain uses TRBV9 and TRBJ2-3; no firm D call. The CDR3 totals 12 residues. V dropped 3 bases and J dropped 6 bases, with 8 bases sitting between them. Germline V gene lookup returns CDR1 SGDLS and CDR2 YYNGEE. The CDR3 loop is CASSGTRDTQYF. CDR3 DNA: TGTGCCAGCAGCGGTACTCGGGATACGCAGTATTTT. The whole variable domain, filled in from reference TRBV9 and TRBJ2-3, reads DSGVTQTPKHLITATGQRVTLRCSPRSGDLSVYWYQQSLDQGLQFLIQYYNGEERAKGNILERFSAQQFPDLHSELNLSSLELGDSALYFCASSGTRDTQYFGPGTRLTVL.

The gene calls are TRBV6-1 and TRBJ2-1, with D uncertain. The V end lost 7 bases, the J end lost 2 bases, and 9 bases lay between the germline ends. Germline values: CDR1 MNHNS, CDR2 SASEGT. This CDR3 has 13 residues. For the CDR3, the DNA is TGTGCCAGCAAGGAGACACCCTACAATGAGCAGTTCTTC. It codes for CASKETPYNEQFF.

V is TRBV29-1 and J is TRBJ1-1; D possibly corresponds to TRBD1 (6 bases). V was pared by 6 bases and J by 1 base, with 18 bases between. Germline CDR1 SQVTM, CDR2 ANQGSEA. The CDR3 totals 15 residues. The CDR3 nucleotides are TGCAGCGTCAAAAGGGGGGGCCGGACGAACACTGAAGCTTTCTTT. Its protein product is CSVKRGGRTNTEAFF.

The chain carries TRBV29-1 and TRBJ1-2; perhaps TRBD1 as D (5 bases). V lost 4 bases and J lost 14, with 14 bases in between. Germline V gene sequence: CDR1 SQVTM, CDR2 ANQGSEA. The CDR3 is made up of 10 amino acids. CDR3 sequence reads: CSVGSDTLTF. Here the CDR3 DNA reads TGCAGCGTTGGATCGGACACTCTTACCTTC.

The CDR3 loop is CASSNQAGGEAFF. For the CDR3, the DNA is TGTGCCAGCTCAAACCAAGCGGGGGGAGAAGCTTTCTTT. The chain has TRBV12-3 or TRBV12-4 and TRBJ1-1, with D tentatively TRBD1 (5 bases). Trimming took 8 bases from V and 8 from J, leaving 18 bases between them. This CDR3 contains 13 residues.

This sequence joins TRBV7-6 and TRBJ2-1, with 13 bases matching TRBD2. Germline assignment: CDR1 SGHVS and CDR2 FNYEAQ. This CDR3 has 15 residues. V was pared by 6 bases and J by 7 bases, with 6 bases of the junction left unmatched. The CDR3 is CASRQTSGGPNEQFF. CDR3 DNA sequence: TGTGCCAGCAGGCAGACTAGCGGGGGGCCGAATGAGCAGTTCTTC.

The genes are TRBV5-1 and TRBJ1-2; tentative D call: TRBD1 (5 bases). This CDR3 has 15 amino acids. V lost 0 bases and J lost 6, with 15 bases in between. CDR1 SGHRS and CDR2 YFSETQ come from the germline V gene. CDR3 bases: TGCGCCAGCAGCTTGGGGGGACGGAATAATAATGGCTACACCTTC. This sequence encodes CASSLGGRNNNGYTF.

The rearrangement links TRBV28 to TRBJ2-6; D is unresolved. Germline CDR1 MDHEN, CDR2 SYDVKM. This CDR3 is 13 amino acids long. Trimming stripped 3 bases from V and 2 bases from J, with 2 bases between. The CDR3 sequence: CASSFTGANVLTF. The CDR3 nucleotides are TGTGCCAGCAGTTTCACTGGGGCCAACGTCCTGACTTTC.

This clonotype was picked up a small number of times. V and J are TRBV2 and TRBJ2-5, with D uncertain. CDR3 length equals 12 residues. Between the trimmed V and J ends, which lost 8 bases and 0 bases, there was a span of 7 bases. In germline, CDR1 is SNHLY, CDR2 FYNNEI. The CDR3 loop reads CASGRNQETQYF. The CDR3 DNA follows: TGTGCCAGCGGCCGGAACCAAGAGACCCAGTACTTC. Filled out from reference TRBV2 and TRBJ2-5, the complete variable domain reads EPEVTQTPSHQVTQMGQEVILRCVPISNHLYFYWYRQILGQKVEFLVSFYNNEISEKSEIFDDQFSVERPDGSNFTLKIRSTKLEDSAMYFCASGRNQETQYFGPGTRLLVL.

The rearrangement joins TRBV13 to TRBJ2-3; D may be TRBD1 (6 bases). V dropped 5 bases and J dropped 4 bases, with 10 bases sitting between them. Germline V lookup: CDR1 PRHDT, CDR2 FYEKMQ (reference sequence). There are 13 residues in the CDR3. The CDR3 sequence: CASSPWTADTQYF. In DNA form, the CDR3 reads TGTGCCAGCAGCCCCTGGACAGCAGATACGCAGTATTTT.

This sequence joins TRBV6-2 or TRBV6-3 and TRBJ2-2, with D perhaps matching TRBD1 (6 bases). Trimming left V 5 bases short and J 1 base short, with 11 bases between. The CDR3 spans 15 residues. Germline values: CDR1 MNHEY, CDR2 SVGEGT. The CDR3 loop is CASSVTGLNTGELFF. The CDR3 bases are TGTGCCAGCAGTGTAACAGGGCTGAACACCGGGGAGCTGTTTTTT.

The chain carries TRBV27 and TRBJ2-3; D call uncertain. This CDR3 comprises 12 residues. The V end was cut by 3 bases, the J end by 9 bases, with 10 bases between. Germline values: CDR1 MNHEY, CDR2 SMNVEV (reference sequence). The CDR3 nucleotides read TGTGCCAGCAGTTTCGGGCTGGGGACGCAGTATTTT. It translates to CASSFGLGTQYF.

This chain joins TRBV27 and TRBJ1-2; D unresolved. Trimming cost V 6 bases and J 4 bases, with 12 bases left between them. Germline V gene lookup returns CDR1 MNHEY and CDR2 SMNVEV (reference sequence). This CDR3 spans 13 amino acids. CDR3 coding DNA: TGTGCCAGCAGGCTCTCCGGGTTCTATGGCTACACCTTC. Amino acids: CASRLSGFYGYTF.

The rearrangement uses TRBV12-3 or TRBV12-4 and TRBJ1-2; tentatively, D is TRBD1 (5 bases). Trimming pared 4 bases from V and 8 bases from J, leaving 14 bases between. The CDR3 is made up of 13 amino acids. The CDR3 nucleotides are TGTGCCAGCAGTTCCGGGGCTAGAGGAGGCTACACCTTC. This codes for CASSSGARGGYTF.

This clonotype came up a few times. The rearrangement uses TRBV7-9 and TRBJ2-2; the D call may be TRBD1 or TRBD2 (5 bases each). V was pared by 5 bases and J by 6 bases, with 10 bases between. Germline V gives CDR1 SEHNR, CDR2 FQNEAQ (reference sequence). The CDR3 runs 13 residues. CDR3 amino acids: CASSPVGAGELFF. In DNA, the CDR3 is TGTGCCAGCAGCCCCGTGGGGGCCGGGGAGCTGTTTTTT. Together with reference TRBV7-9 and TRBJ2-2, the CDR3 gives the full variable domain: DTGVSQNPRHKITKRGQNVTFRCDPISEHNRLYWYRQTLGQGPEFLTYFQNEAQLEKSRLLSDRFSAERPKGSFSTLEIQRTEQGDSAMYLCASSPVGAGELFFGEGSRLTVL.

The chain uses TRBV7-9 and TRBJ1-1; TRBD1 might be the D (5 bases). Germline V gene data show CDR1 as SEHNR and CDR2 as FQNEAQ (reference sequence). The CDR3 length is 13 residues. V was shortened by 5 bases and J by 10 bases, with 17 bases between the two germline ends. Written as DNA, the CDR3 is TGTGCCAGCAGCCGTGCTGGGGGGACTACAGCTTTCTTT. Its protein product is CASSRAGGTTAFF. The full variable domain, in which reference TRBV7-9 and TRBJ1-1 provide the parts outside the CDR3, is DTGVSQNPRHKITKRGQNVTFRCDPISEHNRLYWYRQTLGQGPEFLTYFQNEAQLEKSRLLSDRFSAERPKGSFSTLEIQRTEQGDSAMYLCASSRAGGTTAFFGQGTRLTVV.

This sequence joins TRBV6-2 or TRBV6-3 and TRBJ2-6, with D possibly TRBD1 on 6 matching bases. Trimming took off 5 bases at V and 0 bases at J, with 11 bases between the two ends. The CDR3 covers 16 residues. CDR1 MNHEY and CDR2 SVGEGT come from the germline V gene. This CDR3 is CASSKQGPSGANVLTF. The CDR3 nucleotides are TGTGCCAGCAGTAAACAGGGACCCTCTGGGGCCAACGTCCTGACTTTC.

The V call is TRBV2, the J call TRBJ2-1; D uncertain. This CDR3 region has 11 residues. Per germline, CDR1 SNHLY and CDR2 FYNNEI. The V end lost 3 bases, the J end lost 11 bases, and 8 bases lay between the germline ends. Here the CDR3 reads CASSEGGKQFF. CDR3 coding DNA: TGTGCCAGCAGTGAGGGTGGAAAGCAGTTCTTC.

The rearrangement joins TRBV12-3 or TRBV12-4 to TRBJ1-3, with 7 bases matching TRBD1. J lost 2 bases, V lost 6 bases, and 4 bases had no gene match. CDR3 length: 14 amino acids. This chain's CDR3 is CASSQGGTGNTIYF. The CDR3, as DNA: TGTGCCAGCAGCCAGGGGGGCACTGGAAACACCATATATTTT.

This chain connects TRBV12-3 or TRBV12-4 to TRBJ2-5, with 12 bases aligning to TRBD2. CDR3 length: 16 amino acids. J was trimmed by 5 bases and V by 1 base; bases with no gene match: 5. CDR3 sequence: CASSLGLGLAGETQYF. The DNA for the CDR3 is TGTGCCAGCAGTTTAGGTCTCGGACTAGCGGGGGAGACCCAGTACTTC.

The V gene is TRBV3-1, the J gene TRBJ2-5; D is perhaps TRBD2 (6 bases). The germline V and J ends were trimmed by 0 bases and 2 bases, with 10 bases remaining between them. The CDR3 spans 15 residues. The germline V gene has CDR1 LGHDT and CDR2 YNNKEL (reference sequence). CDR3 residues: CASSQEGREQETQYF. CDR3 DNA: TGTGCCAGCAGCCAAGAAGGGCGGGAACAAGAGACCCAGTACTTC.

In DNA form, the CDR3 reads TGCAGTGTCCAAGGTCCGGGGGGGCAACAAGAGACCCAGTACTTC. Encoded protein: CSVQGPGGQQETQYF. The chain employs TRBV20-1 and TRBJ2-5, with 8 positions matching TRBD2. Trimming took 7 bases from V and 2 from J; bases not matched to a gene: 12. The CDR3 consists of 15 residues. Per germline, CDR1 DFQATT and CDR2 SNEGSKA (reference sequence).

This rearrangement joins TRBV5-4 to TRBJ2-1, with D maybe TRBD1 (5 bases). Germline values: CDR1 SGHNT, CDR2 YYREEE (reference sequence). V gave up 2 bases and J gave up 4 bases, with 10 bases separating them. CDR3 length: 14 amino acids. Here the CDR3 DNA reads TGTGCCAGCAGCTTTAAGGGGCCATACAATGAGCAGTTCTTC. Amino acids: CASSFKGPYNEQFF.